This entry lists 17 T cell receptor beta chains sequenced from one sample in a study of PD-1 blockade in classical Hodgkin lymphoma. Sequenced by immunoSEQ multiplex PCR; TCRdb stores in-frame clones only, minus some. The sample records over 80,000 clones, roughly 92% being singletons. Every one of the patients relapsed after autologous stem cell transplantation (brentuximab vedotin exposure was variable). Sequenced here: peripheral blood mononuclear cells (PBMCs), sampled at baseline. These TCRs come from a human donor with classical Hodgkin lymphoma.

The chain has TRBV7-9 and TRBJ1-2; tentatively, D is TRBD1 (5 bases). Per germline, CDR1 SEHNR and CDR2 FQNEAQ (reference sequence). V lost 2 bases to trimming and J lost 7 bases, with 5 bases between them. This CDR3 is 11 amino acids long. The DNA of the CDR3 is TGTGCCAGCAGCTTACAGGGTGGCTACACCTTC. This translates into CASSLQGGYTF.

The chain employs TRBV6-1 and TRBJ2-7, with a possible D match to TRBD1 (5 bases). CDR3 length equals 16 residues. V gave up 4 bases and J gave up 0 bases, with 16 bases separating them. Germline V gene lookup returns CDR1 MNHNS and CDR2 SASEGT. The CDR3 coding sequence is TGTGCCAGCAGTGCGCGCCTCAGGGCTAGCTCCTACGAGCAGTACTTC. Translated, it gives CASSARLRASSYEQYF.

The V and J genes are TRBV7-8 and TRBJ1-1; 7 positions match TRBD1. Germline CDR1 reads SGHVS; CDR2 reads FQNEAQ. This CDR3 is 15 amino acids long. Trimming removed 1 base from V and 8 bases from J; junction bases left unmatched: 10. The CDR3 bases are TGTGCCAGCAGCTTAGAGGGAGAGGGGGCTCGGGAAGCTTTCTTT. It encodes CASSLEGEGAREAFF.

The CDR3: CASSLLVADNQPQHF. CDR3 nucleotides: TGTGCCAGCAGTTTGTTGGTGGCAGATAATCAGCCCCAGCATTTT. The V call is TRBV28, the J call TRBJ1-5; D call uncertain. Trimming removed 3 bases from V and 4 bases from J, with 13 bases in between. This CDR3 has 15 residues. Germline CDR1 reads MDHEN; CDR2 reads SYDVKM.

V is TRBV19 and J is TRBJ2-7, with D possibly being TRBD1 or TRBD2 (5 bases each). The CDR3 covers 14 residues. CDR1 and CDR2 (germline): LNHDA, SQIVND (reference sequence). Trimming pared 6 bases from V and 2 bases from J, leaving 14 bases between. The CDR3 DNA reads as TGTGCCAGTAGGACCGGGACGGACCCCTACGAGCAGTACTTC. It translates to CASRTGTDPYEQYF. Full variable domain (remainder filled in from reference TRBV19 and TRBJ2-7): DGGITQSPKYLFRKEGQNVTLSCEQNLNHDAMYWYRQDPGQGLRLIYYSQIVNDFQKGDIAEGYSVSREKKESFPLTVTSAQKNPTAFYLCASRTGTDPYEQYFGPGTRLTVT.

The chain joins TRBV5-5 to TRBJ1-1; D is ambiguous. V gave up 3 bases and J gave up 1 base, with 13 bases separating them. Germline V gene data show CDR1 as SGHKS and CDR2 as YYEKEE (reference sequence). This CDR3 spans 15 amino acids. Written as DNA, the CDR3 is TGTGCCAGCAGCTCCCTAGAAACAAGGAACACTGAAGCTTTCTTT. It translates to CASSSLETRNTEAFF.

The chain links TRBV9 to TRBJ2-7; 10 bases fit TRBD2. Germline V CDR1 and CDR2: SGDLS, YYNGEE. The CDR3 has 15 residues. With 2 bases clipped from V and 4 bases from J, the junction kept 6 bases outside the gene matches. The CDR3 here is CASSVGASGSYEQYF. CDR3 DNA sequence: TGTGCCAGCAGCGTGGGGGCTAGCGGGAGTTACGAGCAGTACTTC.

This sequence joins TRBV27 and TRBJ2-5; the match to TRBD2 covers 9 bases. The germline CDR1 and CDR2 sequences are MNHEY and SMNVEV (reference sequence). The CDR3 length is 15 residues. The V segment lost 2 bases and the J segment 3 bases; nucleotides outside the gene matches: 4. This CDR3 reads CASSLLAGGKETQYF. CDR3 DNA: TGTGCCAGCAGTTTACTGGCGGGAGGGAAAGAGACCCAGTACTTC.

The chain couples TRBV5-6 to TRBJ2-1; D is ambiguous. The CDR3 is 13 residues long. V lost 0 bases, J lost 7 bases, and 8 bases lay in between. Germline CDR1 SGHDT, CDR2 YYEEEE. Written as DNA, the CDR3 is TGTGCCAGCAGCTTGGTGAACGCTAATGAGCAGTTCTTC. As protein: CASSLVNANEQFF.

This chain links TRBV7-9 with TRBJ1-2; TRBD1 agrees at 8 bases. The CDR3 loop spans 16 amino acids. Germline trimming cut 7 bases from V and 5 bases from J; bases unmatched to any gene: 15. The germline gives CDR1 SEHNR, CDR2 FQNEAQ (reference sequence). CDR3 nucleotides: TGTGCCAGCACGACCGGGACAGGCTTGAGGGGGTATGGCTACACCTTC. It codes for CASTTGTGLRGYGYTF.

The CDR3 coding sequence is TGCGCCAGCAGCTTGGGAGGACAGGGGGCCCGGGGCACTGAAGCTTTCTTT. Translation gives CASSLGGQGARGTEAFF. The rearrangement uses TRBV5-1 and TRBJ1-1, with 11 bases lining up with TRBD1. The ends lost 0 bases at V and 4 bases at J; junction bases unmatched: 8. Per germline, CDR1 SGHRS and CDR2 YFSETQ. The CDR3 length is 17 residues.

This chain joins TRBV7-9 and TRBJ2-7; 9 bases match TRBD1. In germline, CDR1 is SEHNR, CDR2 FQNEAQ (reference sequence). The J segment lost 4 bases and the V segment lost 5 bases, leaving 3 bases of the junction unmatched. CDR3 length: 13 amino acids. The CDR3 loop is CASSRTGAYEQYF. CDR3 coding DNA: TGTGCCAGCAGCCGGACAGGGGCTTACGAGCAGTACTTC.

The chain links TRBV5-8 to TRBJ2-7; 8 bases fit TRBD1. The CDR3 sequence is 15 residues long. J gave up 4 bases and V 2 bases, and 8 bases lay outside the gene matches. Germline values: CDR1 SGHTS, CDR2 YDEGEE. This chain's CDR3 is CASSFRGLTLYEQYF. Written as DNA, the CDR3 is TGTGCCAGCAGCTTCAGGGGGCTTACCCTTTACGAGCAGTACTTC. Drawing the rest from reference TRBV5-8 and TRBJ2-7, the complete variable domain is EAGVTQSPTHLIKTRGQQATLRCSPISGHTSVYWYQQALGLGLQFLLWYDEGEERNRGNFPPRFSGRQFPNYSSELNVNALELEDSALYLCASSFRGLTLYEQYFGPGTRLTVT.

This clone was counted once. The rearrangement links TRBV6-6 to TRBJ2-7; the D gene is possibly TRBD2 (6 bases). The germline V gene has CDR1 MNHNY and CDR2 SVGAGI (reference sequence). The CDR3 spans 14 residues. Trimming removed 8 bases from V and 0 bases from J, with 14 bases in between. The CDR3 is CASLKAGRSYEQYF. Written as DNA, the CDR3 is TGTGCCAGCCTTAAGGCGGGACGCTCCTACGAGCAGTACTTC.

J is TRBJ1-1 and V is TRBV5-1; 7 bases are a match to TRBD1. V was pared by 6 bases and J by 2 bases, with 1 base of the junction left unmatched. Per the germline V gene, CDR1 is SGHRS and CDR2 is YFSETQ. This CDR3 comprises 12 residues. CDR3: CASNRGNTEAFF. The DNA for the CDR3 is TGCGCCAGCAACAGGGGTAACACTGAAGCTTTCTTT.

The chain recombines TRBV18 with TRBJ2-6; D is possibly TRBD1 (6 bases). The CDR3 has 21 amino acids. Germline V gene data show CDR1 as KGHSH and CDR2 as LQKENI. With 3 bases removed from V and 0 bases from J, the gap between germline ends came to 24 bases. CDR3 amino acids: CASSPRSNTGTLGSGANVLTF. CDR3 bases: TGTGCCAGCTCACCGCGGTCCAACACAGGGACACTTGGCTCTGGGGCCAACGTCCTGACTTTC.

This clone has a single count. The J gene is TRBJ2-7, the V gene TRBV10-3; D is unclear. The CDR3 runs 11 residues. Deletions cut 5 bases from V and 1 base from J, with 3 bases between. Germline lookup yields CDR1 ENHRY and CDR2 SYGVKD. The CDR3 DNA sequence: TGTGCCATCAGTAATTCCTACGAGCAGTACTTC. Amino acid sequence: CAISNSYEQYF.